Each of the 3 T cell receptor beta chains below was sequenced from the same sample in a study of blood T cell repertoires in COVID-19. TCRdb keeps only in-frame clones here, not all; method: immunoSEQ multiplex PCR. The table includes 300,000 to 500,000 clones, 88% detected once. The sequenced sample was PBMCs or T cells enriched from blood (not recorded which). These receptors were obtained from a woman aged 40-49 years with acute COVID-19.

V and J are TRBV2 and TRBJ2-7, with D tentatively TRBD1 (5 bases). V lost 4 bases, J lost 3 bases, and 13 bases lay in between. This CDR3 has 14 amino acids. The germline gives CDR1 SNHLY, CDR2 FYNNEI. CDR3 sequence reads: CASSVGHQLYEQYF. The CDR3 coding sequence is TGTGCCAGCAGTGTAGGACACCAGCTCTACGAGCAGTACTTC.

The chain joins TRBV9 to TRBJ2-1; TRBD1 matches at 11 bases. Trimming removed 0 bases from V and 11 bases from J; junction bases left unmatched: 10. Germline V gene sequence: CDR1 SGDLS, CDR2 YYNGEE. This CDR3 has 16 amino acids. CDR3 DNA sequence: TGTGCCAGCAGCGTAGATGGGACAGGGGGTATTAGGCAGCAGTTCTTC. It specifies CASSVDGTGGIRQQFF.

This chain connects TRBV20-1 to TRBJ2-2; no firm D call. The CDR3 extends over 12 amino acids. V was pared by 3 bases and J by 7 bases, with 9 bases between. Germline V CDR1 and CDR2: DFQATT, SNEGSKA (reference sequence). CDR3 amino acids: CSASNLGGELFF. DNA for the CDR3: TGCAGTGCTAGTAACCTCGGCGGGGAGCTGTTTTTT.